This T cell receptor beta chain was captured in a study of response to subunit inactivated influenza vaccine (dated by TCRdb to the late 2010s). Turning to the overall study: Deep quantitative T cell receptor repertoire profiling was used in the study to track responses to a trivalent subunit inactivated influenza vaccine. Overall results and qualifications from the work: According to the authors, only a limited number of new T cells may be recruited by each seasonal influenza vaccination.

This clonotype has more than one count but fewer than ten. Its cognate antigen has yet to be identified. No per-base quality is available; no much larger clone lies one base away. Libraries were constructed by RT-PCR. Instrument used: Illumina HiSeq 2500. Starting from the raw public reads, TCRdb applied fastp trimming at Q25, assembled clones with MiXCR and retained in-frame beta chains. Identical CDR3 protein sequences are pooled into one entry, listed with their most common genes and DNA. The table for this sample lists 450,000 to 550,000 distinct CDR3 sequences; 25% of them were counted only once. Clones ranked in the top ten supply 1.9% of the sample. CDR1 and CDR2 are read off the germline V gene as SQVTM and ANQGSEA. From its cysteine to its phenylalanine, the CDR3 spans 14 amino acids. Kept here is only the CDR3 DNA, which spans 42 bases and is read in frame from base 1. The V end gives up 6 bases and the J end 4 bases, leaving 8 bases in the junction not matched to a gene.

The sequence was collected from a man aged 50 or older who received an inactivated influenza vaccine. Donor details come from another sample of the same person, matched by shared clones. The sequenced sample was CD4+ T cells sorted from PBMCs, obtained roughly 5 days after vaccination. The sequence joins TRBV29-1 to TRBJ1-1, and TRBD1 aligns with 10 junction nucleotides. The CDR3 in this case is CSVRTGGVSTEAFF. The DNA is TGCAGCGTCAGGACAGGGGGGGTGAGCACTGAAGCTTTCTTT.